The 27 T cell receptor beta chains below all came from one sample that was sequenced in a study of blood T cell repertoires in COVID-19. Sequencing used immunoSEQ multiplex PCR; TCRdb keeps in-frame clones, though not all of them. The sample holds about 160,000 clones; less than 85% are singletons and the top ten take about 7.8%. Sequenced: peripheral blood. The receptor set was obtained from a woman aged 55-70 years with COVID-19, enrolled during active disease.

The CDR3 DNA follows: TGTGCCAGCAGCCTTAACGCGGGACTAACCCTTCAAGAGACCCAGTACTTC. Translation gives CASSLNAGLTLQETQYF. The chain joins TRBV3-1 (or the pseudogene TRBV3-2) to TRBJ2-5, with 7 bases matching TRBD2. The germline V gene encodes CDR1 LGHDT and CDR2 YNNKEL (reference sequence). This CDR3 has 17 amino acids. Trimming cost V 4 bases and J 2 bases; bases outside gene matches: 13.

The gene calls are TRBV6-6 and TRBJ1-3, with D uncertain. CDR1 and CDR2 from the germline V gene are MNHNY and SVGAGI (reference sequence). With 6 bases removed from V and 5 bases from J, the gap between germline ends came to 17 bases. The length of the CDR3 is 15 residues. The CDR3 DNA is TGTGCCAGCAGCGCACACGGGAAAAAGAGAAACACCATATATTTT. The encoded protein is CASSAHGKKRNTIYF.

The genes are TRBV9 and TRBJ2-7; the D gene is possibly TRBD2 (6 bases). Germline-derived CDR1 and CDR2 are SGDLS and YYNGEE. V was clipped by 7 bases and J by 4 bases, with 27 bases between them. This CDR3 region has 17 residues. The CDR3: CASSAPGRRGAGYEQYV. The CDR3 coding sequence is TGTGCCAGCTCCGCCCCCGGAAGGCGAGGGGCGGGATACGAGCAGTACGTC.

This rearrangement joins TRBV15 to TRBJ1-1, with 7 bases fitting TRBD1. After removal of 3 bases from V and 3 bases from J, the junction contained 4 bases not matched to a gene. Per the germline V gene, CDR1 is LNHNV and CDR2 is YYDKDF (reference sequence). The CDR3 is made up of 14 amino acids. As DNA, the CDR3 is TGTGCCACCAGCAGGAGGACAGGCCACACTGAAGCTTTCTTT. Its protein product is CATSRRTGHTEAFF. Full variable domain (remainder filled in from reference TRBV15 and TRBJ1-1): DAMVIQNPRYQVTQFGKPVTLSCSQTLNHNVMYWYQQKSSQAPKLLFHYYDKDFNNEADTPDNFQSRRPNTSFCFLDIRSPGLGDTAMYLCATSRRTGHTEAFFGQGTRLTVV.

V gene TRBV7-9 combines with J gene TRBJ2-5; the D is unclear. V lost 1 base to trimming and J lost 5 bases, with 8 bases between them. This CDR3 comprises 13 residues. CDR1 and CDR2 (germline): SEHNR, FQNEAQ (reference sequence). CDR3 DNA sequence: TGTGCCAGCAGCTTAGGAACAGTGGAGACCCAGTACTTC. Translating it yields CASSLGTVETQYF.

V usage is TRBV29-1 and J usage is TRBJ1-2; a possible D gene is TRBD1 (5 bases). The CDR3 has 13 amino acids. The V end was cut by 7 bases, the J end by 4 bases, with 16 bases between. CDR1 is SQVTM, CDR2 ANQGSEA, per germline. The CDR3 coding sequence is TGCAGCGCCTTAGACAGAAGTGGCTATGGCTACACCTTC. This encodes CSALDRSGYGYTF.

This chain connects TRBV4-3 to TRBJ1-2; 8 bases match TRBD1. Germline V CDR1 and CDR2: LGHNA, YSLEER. The CDR3 consists of 14 residues. After removal of 4 bases from V and 4 bases from J, the junction contained 5 bases not matched to a gene. In DNA form, the CDR3 reads TGCGCCAGCAGCCCGGACAGGGTATCCTATGGCTACACCTTC. Residues: CASSPDRVSYGYTF.

V usage is TRBV19 and J usage is TRBJ1-5, with 8 bases that match TRBD1. The CDR3 covers 17 residues. V lost 3 bases and J lost 0; bases outside the gene matches: 7. Looked up from germline, CDR1 is LNHDA and CDR2 is SQIVND (reference sequence). CDR3 region: CASSMYRTGYSNQPQHF. In DNA, the CDR3 is TGTGCCAGTAGTATGTATAGGACAGGGTATAGCAATCAGCCCCAGCATTTT.

V is TRBV19 and J is TRBJ1-3; D possibly corresponds to TRBD1 (5 bases). CDR1 and CDR2 from the germline V gene are LNHDA and SQIVND (reference sequence). V was shortened by 3 bases and J by 1 base, with 10 bases between the two germline ends. The CDR3 sequence is 15 residues long. The CDR3 here is CASSIPRGSGNTIYF. CDR3 DNA sequence: TGTGCCAGTAGTATCCCCCGGGGGTCTGGAAACACCATATATTTT.

The J gene is TRBJ2-3, the V gene TRBV10-3, with 11 nucleotides matching TRBD2. This CDR3 contains 16 residues. CDR1 and CDR2 (germline): ENHRY, SYGVKD. Trimming removed 6 bases from V and 2 bases from J; junction bases left unmatched: 7. Here the CDR3 reads CAISLTSGINTDTQYF. In DNA, the CDR3 is TGTGCCATCAGCCTGACTAGCGGGATTAACACAGATACGCAGTATTTT.

V gene TRBV2 combines with J gene TRBJ2-2; D gene ambiguous. The CDR3 is 14 residues long. CDR1 SNHLY and CDR2 FYNNEI come from the germline V gene. V gave up 7 bases and J gave up 4 bases, with 13 bases separating them. The CDR3 DNA reads TGTGCCAGCACGGCGGCAGTCCGCACCGGGGAGCTGTTTTTT. It codes for CASTAAVRTGELFF. Complete variable domain (other parts from reference TRBV2 and TRBJ2-2): EPEVTQTPSHQVTQMGQEVILRCVPISNHLYFYWYRQILGQKVEFLVSFYNNEISEKSEIFDDQFSVERPDGSNFTLKIRSTKLEDSAMYFCASTAAVRTGELFFGEGSRLTVL.

The rearrangement uses TRBV5-5 and TRBJ1-1; a weak D match, TRBD1 (6 bases). Germline-derived CDR1 and CDR2 are SGHKS and YYEKEE (reference sequence). V was clipped by 1 base and J by 0 bases, with 16 bases between them. This CDR3 spans 17 amino acids. The CDR3 protein is CASSLLTGRKLNTEAFF. As DNA, the CDR3 is TGTGCCAGCAGCTTGCTTACAGGGAGAAAACTGAACACTGAAGCTTTCTTT.

The chain links TRBV3-1 (or the pseudogene TRBV3-2) to TRBJ2-2; D may be TRBD1 (5 bases). CDR1 and CDR2 (germline): LGHDT, YNNKEL (reference sequence). The CDR3 loop spans 16 amino acids. Trimming took 0 bases from V and 6 from J, leaving 14 bases between them. The CDR3 region is CASSQEDTGLAGELFF. The DNA of the CDR3 is TGTGCCAGCAGCCAAGAAGACACAGGTCTTGCCGGGGAGCTGTTTTTT.

The chain is built from TRBV15 and TRBJ1-2; possible D gene TRBD1, 5 bases. This CDR3 is 18 amino acids long. CDR1 is LNHNV, CDR2 YYDKDF, per germline (reference sequence). Trimming cost V 1 base and J 0 bases, with 18 bases left between them. CDR3: CATSRVQVFGRANYGYTF. CDR3 sequence (DNA): TGTGCCACCAGCAGAGTCCAAGTATTTGGCAGGGCTAACTATGGCTACACCTTC.

The chain uses TRBV5-1 and TRBJ1-1; D uncertain. Germline V gene sequence: CDR1 SGHRS, CDR2 YFSETQ. The CDR3 runs 14 residues. Trimming left V 4 bases short and J 4 bases short, with 14 bases between. The CDR3 protein is CASSPALQTTEAFF. The CDR3 coding sequence is TGCGCCAGCAGCCCCGCCTTACAGACCACTGAAGCTTTCTTT.

This clone has just one count. This chain joins TRBV12-5 and TRBJ2-5; 7 bases are shared with TRBD1. CDR1 LGHNT and CDR2 FRNRAP come from the germline V gene. V shed 1 base and J 1 base; nucleotides not matched to a gene: 3. This CDR3 region has 15 residues. The CDR3 region has the DNA TGTGCTAGTGGTTTGGGCAGGGGGAGCCAAGAGACCCAGTACTTC. Translation: CASGLGRGSQETQYF.

This clone has more than one count but fewer than ten. The J gene is TRBJ1-1, the V gene TRBV7-2; D is perhaps TRBD1 (5 bases). Germline V CDR1 and CDR2: SGHTA, FQGNSA. The V gene lost 5 bases and the J gene lost 1 base, with 17 bases spanning the gap. CDR3 length equals 16 residues. The CDR3 protein is CASSPRVGGGNTEAFF. CDR3 DNA sequence: TGTGCCAGCAGCCCCCGTGTTGGGGGGGGGAACACTGAAGCTTTCTTT.

The rearrangement joins TRBV30 to TRBJ2-3; 7 nucleotides line up with TRBD1. The CDR3 is 17 residues long. Per germline, CDR1 GTSNPN and CDR2 SVGIG (reference sequence). V lost 2 bases and J lost 10; bases outside the gene matches: 21. The CDR3 is CAWSRRRGQEEVVSQYF. The CDR3 DNA reads as TGTGCCTGGAGTCGGAGGCGCGGACAGGAGGAAGTTGTTTCGCAGTATTTT.

This chain uses TRBV3-1 (or the pseudogene TRBV3-2) with TRBJ1-4, with unresolved D. CDR1 and CDR2 from the germline V gene are LGHDT and YNNKEL (reference sequence). This CDR3 spans 13 amino acids. V lost 3 bases and J lost 7, with 9 bases in between. The CDR3 reads CASSQEGVEKLFF. Here the CDR3 DNA reads TGTGCCAGCAGCCAGGAGGGTGTTGAAAAACTGTTTTTT.

J is TRBJ1-1 and V is TRBV6-4, with D perhaps matching TRBD1 (5 bases). V was shortened by 2 bases and J by 11 bases, with 15 bases between the two germline ends. The CDR3 runs 13 residues. Germline assignment: CDR1 MRHNA and CDR2 SNTAGT. CDR3 sequence reads: CASSDTAGGRAFF. As DNA, the CDR3 is TGTGCCAGCAGTGACACTGCCGGGGGAAGGGCTTTCTTT.

The chain joins TRBV7-2 to TRBJ2-3; D is unresolved. This CDR3 spans 16 amino acids. CDR1 SGHTA and CDR2 FQGNSA come from the germline V gene. Trimming removed 4 bases at V and 2 bases at J, with 16 bases between. Written as DNA, the CDR3 is TGTGCCAGCAGCTCTTACACCTTGCCCCACACAGATACGCAGTATTTT. The encoded protein is CASSSYTLPHTDTQYF.

V and J are TRBV6-6 and TRBJ1-2; the match to TRBD1 covers 7 bases. There are 18 residues in the CDR3. Per germline, CDR1 MNHNY and CDR2 SVGAGI (reference sequence). J was trimmed by 1 base and V by 5 bases; bases with no gene match: 16. Written as DNA, the CDR3 is TGTGCCAGCAGTCACGGGAAACCCTGGGACAGCCTTAACTATGGCTACACCTTC. Protein sequence: CASSHGKPWDSLNYGYTF.

This clone appeared a single time. The chain employs TRBV28 and TRBJ2-3, with a weak D call TRBD2 (6 bases). From germline, CDR1 is MDHEN and CDR2 SYDVKM. Trimming took off 7 bases at V and 7 bases at J, with 15 bases between the two ends. The CDR3 is made up of 13 amino acids. In DNA, the CDR3 is TGTGCCAGCACCGGGCCTAGCGTTTATACGCAGTATTTT. It yields the protein CASTGPSVYTQYF.

The V and J genes are TRBV5-4 and TRBJ2-5, with D uncertain. Germline V CDR1 and CDR2: SGHNT, YYREEE (reference sequence). V gave up 4 bases and J gave up 4 bases, with 11 bases separating them. The CDR3 totals 13 residues. The CDR3 DNA sequence: TGTGCCAGCAGCCTTTTACGCGGAGAGACCCAGTACTTC. Translating gives CASSLLRGETQYF.

This chain connects TRBV20-1 to TRBJ2-7; D call uncertain. In germline, CDR1 is DFQATT, CDR2 SNEGSKA (reference sequence). Trimming pared 6 bases from V and 6 bases from J, leaving 12 bases between. The CDR3 runs 11 residues. The CDR3 here is CSALKGGEQYV. In DNA form, the CDR3 reads TGCAGTGCCCTCAAAGGCGGCGAGCAGTACGTC.

The rearrangement uses TRBV27 and TRBJ2-7; no clear D gene. This CDR3 has 13 residues. Per germline, CDR1 MNHEY and CDR2 SMNVEV (reference sequence). Trimming removed 6 bases from V and 0 bases from J, with 9 bases in between. CDR3 coding DNA: TGTGCCAGCAGGCGGCACGGCTCCTACGAGCAGTACTTC. This codes for CASRRHGSYEQYF.

The CDR3: CASSYSRPSGRAVGIYEQYF. The CDR3 coding sequence is TGTGCCAGCAGTTACTCGAGGCCTAGCGGGAGAGCGGTCGGGATCTACGAGCAGTACTTC. The chain links TRBV6-2 or TRBV6-3 to TRBJ2-7; 10 nucleotides align to TRBD2. The CDR3 totals 20 residues. CDR1 and CDR2 from the germline V gene are MNHEY and SVGEGT. The junction had 17 bases not matched to a gene; V was cut back by 0 bases and J by 3 bases.